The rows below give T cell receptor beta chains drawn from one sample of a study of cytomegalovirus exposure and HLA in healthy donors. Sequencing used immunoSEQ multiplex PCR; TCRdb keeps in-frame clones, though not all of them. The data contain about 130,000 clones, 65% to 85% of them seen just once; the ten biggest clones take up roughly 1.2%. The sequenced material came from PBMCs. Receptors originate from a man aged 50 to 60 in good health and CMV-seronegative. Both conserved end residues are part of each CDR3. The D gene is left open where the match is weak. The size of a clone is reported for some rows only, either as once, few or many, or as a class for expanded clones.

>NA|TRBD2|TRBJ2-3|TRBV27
TGTGCCAGCAGTTCTAGCGGCACTAGCACAGATACGCAGTATTTT
CASSSSGTSTDTQYF
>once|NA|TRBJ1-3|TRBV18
TGTGCCAGCTCACCACCGGTCCGGGGGGACACCATATATTTT
CASSPPVRGDTIYF
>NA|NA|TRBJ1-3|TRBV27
TGTGCCAGCGGGAGGGGGGCGACGGGAAACACCATATATTTT
CASGRGATGNTIYF
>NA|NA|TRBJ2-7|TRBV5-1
TGCGCCAGCAGTGACAGTTTGGGCAGCGAGCAGTACTTC
CASSDSLGSEQYF
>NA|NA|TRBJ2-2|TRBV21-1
TGTGCCGGGATCGGTCTAGCGGGAGGACAAGCGAACACCGGGGAGCTGTTTTTT
CAGIGLAGGQANTGELFF
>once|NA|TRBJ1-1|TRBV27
TGTGCCAGCGGAGCCTCAGGGGTTTCTGAAGCTTTCTTT
CASGASGVSEAFF
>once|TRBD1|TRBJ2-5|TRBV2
TGTGCCAGCAGTGAAGACAGGGGAGAGACCCAGTACTTC
CASSEDRGETQYF
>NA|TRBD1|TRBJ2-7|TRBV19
TGTGCCAGTAGTATTGGACAGGGGGCCTACGAGCAGTACTTC
CASSIGQGAYEQYF
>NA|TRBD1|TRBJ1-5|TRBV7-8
TGTGCCAGCAGCCTCTTAGGGACAGCCAGCAATCAGCCCCAGCATTTT
CASSLLGTASNQPQHF
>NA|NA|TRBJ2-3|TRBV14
TGTGCCAGCAGCCAAGATTTAGGTAGGGGAAAACCCACAGATACGCAGTATTTT
CASSQDLGRGKPTDTQYF
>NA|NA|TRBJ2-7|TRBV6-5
TGTGCCAGCAGTCGACCGGTGAAAGGAGCCGAGCAGTACTTC
CASSRPVKGAEQYF
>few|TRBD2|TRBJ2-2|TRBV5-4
TGTGCCAGCAGCCTGGGACTAGCAAACACCGGGGAGCTGTTTTTT
CASSLGLANTGELFF
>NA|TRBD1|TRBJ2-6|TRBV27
TGTGCCAGCAGTTTTAACCGGGACAGGGTCACTGGGGCCAACGTCCTGACTTTC
CASSFNRDRVTGANVLTF
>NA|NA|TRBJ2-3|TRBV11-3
TGTGCCAGCAGCGTAGGGGAGAGAGATACGCAGTATTTT
CASSVGERDTQYF
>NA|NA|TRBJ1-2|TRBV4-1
TGCGCCAGCAGCCAAGCCGCGCAGGGCAACTATGGCTACACCTTC
CASSQAAQGNYGYTF
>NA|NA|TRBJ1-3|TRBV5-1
TGCGCCAGCAGCCCGACAGTATCTGCTGGAAACACCATATATTTT
CASSPTVSAGNTIYF
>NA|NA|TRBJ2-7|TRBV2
TGTGCCAGCAGTGAGGGCAGCCTCTCCTACGAGCAGTACTTC
CASSEGSLSYEQYF
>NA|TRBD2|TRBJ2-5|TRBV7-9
TGTGCCAGCAGCCTAGCGGGAGTATTTCAGACCCAGTACTTC
CASSLAGVFQTQYF
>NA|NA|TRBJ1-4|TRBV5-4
TGTGCCAGCAGCTCAAACAGGGAATTTGGTGAAAAACTGTTTTTT
CASSSNREFGEKLFF
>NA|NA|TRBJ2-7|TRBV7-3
TGTGCCAGCAGCTTCCTACAGGGAAGTGAGCAGTACTTC
CASSFLQGSEQYF
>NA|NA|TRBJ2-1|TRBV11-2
TGTGCCAGCAGCTTACGTCGGGAGAGTGGTGAGCAGTTCTTC
CASSLRRESGEQFF